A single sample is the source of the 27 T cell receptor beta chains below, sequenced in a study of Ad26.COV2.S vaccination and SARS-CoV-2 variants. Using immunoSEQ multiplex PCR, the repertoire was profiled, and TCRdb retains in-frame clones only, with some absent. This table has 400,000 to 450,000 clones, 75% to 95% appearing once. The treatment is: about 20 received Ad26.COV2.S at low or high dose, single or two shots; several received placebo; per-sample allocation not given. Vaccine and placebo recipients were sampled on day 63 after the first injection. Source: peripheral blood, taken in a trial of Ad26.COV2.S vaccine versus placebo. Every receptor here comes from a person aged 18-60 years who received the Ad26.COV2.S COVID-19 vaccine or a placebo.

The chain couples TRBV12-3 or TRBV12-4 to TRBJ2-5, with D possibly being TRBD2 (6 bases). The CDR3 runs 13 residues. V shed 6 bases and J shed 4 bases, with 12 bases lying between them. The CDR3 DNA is TGTGCCAGCAGCCTGGAGACTAGAGAGACCCAGTACTTC. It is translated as CASSLETRETQYF.

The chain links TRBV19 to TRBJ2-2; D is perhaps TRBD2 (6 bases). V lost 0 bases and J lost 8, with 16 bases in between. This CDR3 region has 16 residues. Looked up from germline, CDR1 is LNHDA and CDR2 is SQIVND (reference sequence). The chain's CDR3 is CASSIDRSGRTGELFF. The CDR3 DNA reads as TGTGCCAGTAGTATAGATCGGAGCGGGCGTACAGGGGAGCTGTTTTTT.

The CDR3 here is CASSVQLYNEQFF. In DNA form, the CDR3 reads TGTGCCAGCAGCGTACAGCTTTACAATGAGCAGTTCTTC. V gene TRBV7-2 combines with J gene TRBJ2-1; no clear D gene. This CDR3 spans 13 amino acids. CDR1 and CDR2 (germline): SGHTA, FQGNSA. V lost 5 bases and J lost 4, with 9 bases in between.

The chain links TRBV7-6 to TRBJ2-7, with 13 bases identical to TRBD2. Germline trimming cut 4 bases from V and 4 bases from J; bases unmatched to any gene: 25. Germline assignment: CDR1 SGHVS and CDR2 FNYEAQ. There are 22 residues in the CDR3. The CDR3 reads CASSSLGRRTSGSSRGVYEQYF. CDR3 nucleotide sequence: TGTGCCAGCAGCTCCCTGGGACGTCGGACTAGCGGGAGCTCCCGAGGGGTGTACGAGCAGTACTTC.

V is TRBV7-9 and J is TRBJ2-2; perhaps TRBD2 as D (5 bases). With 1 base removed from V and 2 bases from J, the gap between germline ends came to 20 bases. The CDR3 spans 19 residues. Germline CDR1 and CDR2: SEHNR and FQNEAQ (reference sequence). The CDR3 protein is CASSLDGSLRTQNTGELFF. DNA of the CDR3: TGTGCCAGCAGCTTAGATGGGAGCCTACGAACGCAAAACACCGGGGAGCTGTTTTTT.

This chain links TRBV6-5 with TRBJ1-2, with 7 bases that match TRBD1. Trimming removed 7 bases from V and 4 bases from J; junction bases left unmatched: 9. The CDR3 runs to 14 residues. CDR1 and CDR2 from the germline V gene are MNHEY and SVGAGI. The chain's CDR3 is CASTPYRGPYGYTF. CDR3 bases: TGTGCCAGCACCCCCTACAGGGGTCCCTATGGCTACACCTTC.

CDR3 nucleotide sequence: TGTGCCAGCAGGGACGGGAGCTCCTACGAGCAGTACTTC. Its protein product is CASRDGSSYEQYF. This chain links TRBV6-5 with TRBJ2-7, with a possible D match to TRBD2 (6 bases). The ends were cut back, 6 bases at V and 0 bases at J, with 9 bases in the middle. This CDR3 is 13 amino acids long. In germline, CDR1 is MNHEY, CDR2 SVGAGI.

CDR3 sequence reads: CSASVGYEQYF. Written as DNA, the CDR3 is TGCAGTGCTAGCGTTGGCTACGAGCAGTACTTC. J is TRBJ2-7 and V is TRBV20-1; D unresolved. CDR1 is DFQATT and CDR2 is SNEGSKA in the germline V gene (reference sequence). The CDR3 is 11 residues long. V was clipped by 3 bases and J by 3 bases, with 6 bases between them.

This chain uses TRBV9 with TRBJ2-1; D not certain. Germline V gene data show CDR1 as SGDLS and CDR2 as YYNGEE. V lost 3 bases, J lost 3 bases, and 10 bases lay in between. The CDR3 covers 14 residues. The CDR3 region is CASSEGGHYNEQFF. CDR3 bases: TGTGCCAGCAGCGAGGGCGGCCACTACAATGAGCAGTTCTTC.

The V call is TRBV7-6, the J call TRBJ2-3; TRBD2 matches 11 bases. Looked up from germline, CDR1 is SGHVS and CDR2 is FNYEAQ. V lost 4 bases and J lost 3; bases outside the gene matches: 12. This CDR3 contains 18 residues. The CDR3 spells CASSSLRTGTSGTDTQYF. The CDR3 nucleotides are TGTGCCAGCAGCTCCTTACGGACCGGGACTAGCGGTACAGATACGCAGTATTTT.

CDR3 loop: CASSFRQERGNEQFF. The CDR3, as DNA: TGTGCCAGCAGTTTCAGACAGGAGCGGGGGAATGAGCAGTTCTTC. This chain connects TRBV27 to TRBJ2-1; 8 positions agree with TRBD2. From germline, CDR1 is MNHEY and CDR2 SMNVEV (reference sequence). Losses at the gene ends were 3 bases for V and 7 bases for J; bases not matched to a gene: 8. The CDR3 spans 15 residues.

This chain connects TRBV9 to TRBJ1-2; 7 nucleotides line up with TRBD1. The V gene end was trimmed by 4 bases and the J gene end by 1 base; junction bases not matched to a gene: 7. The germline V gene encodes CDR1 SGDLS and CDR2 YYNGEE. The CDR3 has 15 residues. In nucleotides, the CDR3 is TGTGCCAGCAGCCCATCGACAGGGTTTAACTATGGCTACACCTTC. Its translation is CASSPSTGFNYGYTF.

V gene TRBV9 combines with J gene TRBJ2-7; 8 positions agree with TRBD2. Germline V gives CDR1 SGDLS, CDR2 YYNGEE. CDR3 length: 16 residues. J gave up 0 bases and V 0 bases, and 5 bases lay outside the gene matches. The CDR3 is CASSVAGGPGSYEQYF. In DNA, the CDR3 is TGTGCCAGCAGCGTAGCGGGAGGGCCGGGCTCCTACGAGCAGTACTTC.

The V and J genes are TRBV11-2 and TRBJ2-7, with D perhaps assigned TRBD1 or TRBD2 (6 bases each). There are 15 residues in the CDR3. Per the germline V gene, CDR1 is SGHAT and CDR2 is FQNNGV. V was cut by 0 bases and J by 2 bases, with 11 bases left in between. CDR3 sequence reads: CASSLDIGGPYEQYF. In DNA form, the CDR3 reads TGTGCCAGCAGCTTAGATATCGGGGGCCCCTACGAGCAGTACTTC.

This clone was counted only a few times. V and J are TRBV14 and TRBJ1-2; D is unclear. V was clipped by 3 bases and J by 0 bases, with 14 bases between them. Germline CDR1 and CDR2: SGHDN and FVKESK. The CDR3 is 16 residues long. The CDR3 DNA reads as TGTGCCAGCAGCCAGGGAGGTGAGGGAGCTAACTATGGCTACACCTTC. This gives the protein CASSQGGEGANYGYTF.

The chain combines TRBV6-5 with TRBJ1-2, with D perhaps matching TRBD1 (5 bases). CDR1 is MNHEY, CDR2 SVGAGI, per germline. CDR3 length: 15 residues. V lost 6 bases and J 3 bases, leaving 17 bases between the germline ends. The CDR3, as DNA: TGTGCCAGCAGCCGCGGTGGAGGGGATGACTATGGCTACACCTTC. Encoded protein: CASSRGGGDDYGYTF.

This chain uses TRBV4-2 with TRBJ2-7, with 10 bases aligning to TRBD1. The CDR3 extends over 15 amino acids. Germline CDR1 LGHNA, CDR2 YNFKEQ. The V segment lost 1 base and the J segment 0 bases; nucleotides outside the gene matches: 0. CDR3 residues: CASSQGTGGSYEQYF. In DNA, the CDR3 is TGTGCCAGCAGCCAAGGGACAGGGGGCTCCTACGAGCAGTACTTC.

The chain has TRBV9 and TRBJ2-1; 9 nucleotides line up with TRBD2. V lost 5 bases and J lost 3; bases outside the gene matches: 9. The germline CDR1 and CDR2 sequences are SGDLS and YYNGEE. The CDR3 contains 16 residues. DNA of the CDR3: TGTGCCAGCAGTAAAACCGGGACTAGCATCTACAATGAGCAGTTCTTC. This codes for CASSKTGTSIYNEQFF.

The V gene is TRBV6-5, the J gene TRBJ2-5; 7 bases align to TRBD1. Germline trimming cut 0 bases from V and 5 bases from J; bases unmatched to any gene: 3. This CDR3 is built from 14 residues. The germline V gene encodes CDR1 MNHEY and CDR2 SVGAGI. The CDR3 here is CASSYSQGEETQYF. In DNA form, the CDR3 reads TGTGCCAGCAGTTACTCCCAGGGGGAGGAGACCCAGTACTTC.

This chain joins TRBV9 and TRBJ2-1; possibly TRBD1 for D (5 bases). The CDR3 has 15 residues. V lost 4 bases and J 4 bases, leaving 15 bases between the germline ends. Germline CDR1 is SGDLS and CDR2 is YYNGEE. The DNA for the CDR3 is TGTGCCAGCAGCCCCGTCGTGACAGCGTACAATGAGCAGTTCTTC. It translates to CASSPVVTAYNEQFF.

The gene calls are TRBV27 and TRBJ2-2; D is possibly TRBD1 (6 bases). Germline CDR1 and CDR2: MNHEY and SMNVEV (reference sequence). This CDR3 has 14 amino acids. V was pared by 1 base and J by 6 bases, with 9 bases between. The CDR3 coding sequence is TGTGCCAGCAGTTTATGGCAGGGGTCCGGGGAGCTGTTTTTT. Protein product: CASSLWQGSGELFF.

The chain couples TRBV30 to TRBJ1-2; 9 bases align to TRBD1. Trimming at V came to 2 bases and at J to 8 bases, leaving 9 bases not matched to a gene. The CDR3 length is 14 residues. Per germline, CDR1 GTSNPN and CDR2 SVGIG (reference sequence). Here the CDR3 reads CAWSPDRGSYGYTF. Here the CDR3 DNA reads TGTGCCTGGAGTCCGGACAGGGGATCCTACGGCTACACCTTC.

CDR3: CATSDSPGLGYTDTQYF. CDR3 bases: TGTGCCACCAGTGATTCCCCGGGACTAGGTTACACAGATACGCAGTATTTT. The V call is TRBV24-1, the J call TRBJ2-3, with TRBD2 matching 8 bases. The CDR3 has 17 residues. CDR1 KGHDR and CDR2 SFDVKD come from the germline V gene. Losses at the gene ends were 2 bases for V and 2 bases for J; bases not matched to a gene: 8.

This chain's CDR3 is CASSYVARDSSYEQYF. The CDR3 nucleotides read TGTGCCAGCAGTTACGTTGCTCGGGACAGTTCCTACGAGCAGTACTTC. The chain recombines TRBV6-2 or TRBV6-3 with TRBJ2-7, with 7 bases lining up with TRBD1. The CDR3 is made up of 16 amino acids. The V gene's germline CDR1 is MNHEY and CDR2 SVGEGT. With V trimmed by 2 bases and J by 1 base, 8 bases remained unmatched.

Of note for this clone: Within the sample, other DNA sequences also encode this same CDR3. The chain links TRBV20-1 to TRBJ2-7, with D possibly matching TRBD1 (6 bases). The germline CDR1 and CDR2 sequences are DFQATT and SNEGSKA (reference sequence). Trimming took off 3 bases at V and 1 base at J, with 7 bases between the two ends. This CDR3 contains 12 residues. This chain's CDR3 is CSASGQSYEQYF. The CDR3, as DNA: TGCAGTGCTAGTGGACAGTCCTACGAGCAGTACTTC.

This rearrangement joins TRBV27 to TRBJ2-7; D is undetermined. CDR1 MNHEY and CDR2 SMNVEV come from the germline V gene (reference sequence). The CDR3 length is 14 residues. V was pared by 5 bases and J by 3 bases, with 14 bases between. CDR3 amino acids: CASSLGWRGYEQYF. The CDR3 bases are TGTGCCAGCAGTCTGGGATGGCGAGGCTACGAGCAGTACTTC.

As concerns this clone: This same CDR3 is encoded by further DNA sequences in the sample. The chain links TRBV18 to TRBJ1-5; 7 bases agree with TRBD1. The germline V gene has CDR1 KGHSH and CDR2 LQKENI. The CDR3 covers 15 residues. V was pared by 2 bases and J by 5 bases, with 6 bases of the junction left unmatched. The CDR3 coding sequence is TGTGCCAGCTCACCAGGTCAGGGGGGCGATCAGCCCCAGCATTTT. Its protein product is CASSPGQGGDQPQHF.